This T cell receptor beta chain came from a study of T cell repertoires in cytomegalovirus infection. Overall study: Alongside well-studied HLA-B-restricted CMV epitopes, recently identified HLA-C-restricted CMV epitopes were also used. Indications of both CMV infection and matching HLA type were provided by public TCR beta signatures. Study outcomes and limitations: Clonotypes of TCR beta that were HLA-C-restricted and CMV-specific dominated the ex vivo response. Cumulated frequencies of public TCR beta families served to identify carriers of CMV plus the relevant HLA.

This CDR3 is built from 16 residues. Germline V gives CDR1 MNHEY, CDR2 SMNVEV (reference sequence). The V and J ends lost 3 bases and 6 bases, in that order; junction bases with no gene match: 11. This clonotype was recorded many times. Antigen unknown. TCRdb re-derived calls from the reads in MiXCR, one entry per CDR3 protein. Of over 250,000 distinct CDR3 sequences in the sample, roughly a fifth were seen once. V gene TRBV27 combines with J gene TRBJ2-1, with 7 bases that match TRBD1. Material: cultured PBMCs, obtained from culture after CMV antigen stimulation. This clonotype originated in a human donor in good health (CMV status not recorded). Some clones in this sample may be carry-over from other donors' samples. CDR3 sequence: CASSFRWGQMSNEQFF. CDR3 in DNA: TGTGCCAGCAGTTTCAGGTGGGGACAGATGAGCAATGAGCAGTTCTTC.